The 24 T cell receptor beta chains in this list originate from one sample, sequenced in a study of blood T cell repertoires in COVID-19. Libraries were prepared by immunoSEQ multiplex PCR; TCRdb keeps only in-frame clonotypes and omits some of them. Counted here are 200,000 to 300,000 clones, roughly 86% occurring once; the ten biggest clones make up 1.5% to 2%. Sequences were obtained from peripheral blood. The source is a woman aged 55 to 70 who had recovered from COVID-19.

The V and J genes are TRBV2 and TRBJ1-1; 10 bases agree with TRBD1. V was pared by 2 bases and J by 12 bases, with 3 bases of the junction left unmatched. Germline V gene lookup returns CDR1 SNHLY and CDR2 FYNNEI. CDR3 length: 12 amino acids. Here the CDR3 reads CASSELGQGTFF. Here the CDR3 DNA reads TGTGCCAGCAGTGAACTGGGACAGGGGACTTTCTTT.

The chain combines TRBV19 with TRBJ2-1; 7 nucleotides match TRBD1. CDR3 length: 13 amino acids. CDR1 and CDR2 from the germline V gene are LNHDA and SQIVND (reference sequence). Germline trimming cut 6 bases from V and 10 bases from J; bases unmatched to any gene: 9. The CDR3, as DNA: TGTGCCAGTAGGAATGTAGGGGGCAAAGAGCAGTTCTTC. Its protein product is CASRNVGGKEQFF.

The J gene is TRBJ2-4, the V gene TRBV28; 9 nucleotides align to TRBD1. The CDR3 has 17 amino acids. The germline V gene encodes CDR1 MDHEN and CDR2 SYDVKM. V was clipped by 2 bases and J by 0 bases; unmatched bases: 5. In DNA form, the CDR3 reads TGTGCCAGCAGTTTACTTTACAGGGGGCTAGCCAAAAACATTCAGTACTTC. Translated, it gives CASSLLYRGLAKNIQYF.

The CDR3 nucleotides are TGTGCCAGTAGTATAGCCTTACGACAGCCCGCAGCTTTCTTT. Translating it yields CASSIALRQPAAFF. This sequence joins TRBV19 and TRBJ1-1; tentatively, D is TRBD1 (5 bases). This CDR3 is 14 amino acids long. Germline V lookup: CDR1 LNHDA, CDR2 SQIVND (reference sequence). With 1 base removed from V and 10 bases from J, the gap between germline ends came to 16 bases.

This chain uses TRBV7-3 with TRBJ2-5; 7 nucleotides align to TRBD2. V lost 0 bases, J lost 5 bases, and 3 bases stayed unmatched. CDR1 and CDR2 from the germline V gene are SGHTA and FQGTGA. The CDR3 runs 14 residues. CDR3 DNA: TGTGCCAGCAGCTTAACGGGGCGGGAGGAGACCCAGTACTTC. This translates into CASSLTGREETQYF.

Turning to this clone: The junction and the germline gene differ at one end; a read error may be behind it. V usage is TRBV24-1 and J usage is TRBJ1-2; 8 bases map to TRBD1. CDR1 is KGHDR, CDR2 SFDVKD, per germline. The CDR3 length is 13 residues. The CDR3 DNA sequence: TGTGCCACTAGTGACAGGGGAACATATGGCTACACCTTC. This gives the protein CATSDRGTYGYTF.

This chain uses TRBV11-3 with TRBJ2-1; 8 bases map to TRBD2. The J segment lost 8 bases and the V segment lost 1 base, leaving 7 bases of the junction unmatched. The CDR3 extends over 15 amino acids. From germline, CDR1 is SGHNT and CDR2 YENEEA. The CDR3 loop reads CASSLGQSGGDEQFF. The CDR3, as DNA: TGTGCCAGCAGCTTAGGTCAGTCGGGAGGGGATGAGCAGTTCTTC. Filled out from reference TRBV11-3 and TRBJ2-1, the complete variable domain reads EAGVVQSPRYKIIEKKQPVAFWCNPISGHNTLYWYLQNLGQGPELLIRYENEEAVDDSQLPKDRFSAERLKGVDSTLKIQPAELGDSAVYLCASSLGQSGGDEQFFGPGTRLTVL.

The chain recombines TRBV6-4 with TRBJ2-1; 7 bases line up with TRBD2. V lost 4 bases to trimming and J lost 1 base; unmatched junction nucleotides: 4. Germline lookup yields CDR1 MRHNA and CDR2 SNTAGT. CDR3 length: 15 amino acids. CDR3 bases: TGTGCCAGCAGTGTAGGGCGGGGGTCCTACAATGAGCAGTTCTTC. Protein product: CASSVGRGSYNEQFF.

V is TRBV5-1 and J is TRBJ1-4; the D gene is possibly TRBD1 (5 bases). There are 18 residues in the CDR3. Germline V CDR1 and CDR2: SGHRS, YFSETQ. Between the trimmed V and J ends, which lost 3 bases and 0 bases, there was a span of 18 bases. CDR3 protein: CASSSPVGGAATNEKLFF. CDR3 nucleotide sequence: TGCGCCAGCAGCTCGCCGGTGGGGGGAGCCGCAACTAATGAAAAACTGTTTTTT.

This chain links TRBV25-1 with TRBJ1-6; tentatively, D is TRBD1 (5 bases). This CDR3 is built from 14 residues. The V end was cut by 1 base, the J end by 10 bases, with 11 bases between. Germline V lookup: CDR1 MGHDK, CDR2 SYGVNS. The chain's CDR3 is CASSESGLASPLHF. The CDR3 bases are TGTGCCAGCAGTGAATCAGGGCTCGCGTCACCCCTCCACTTT.

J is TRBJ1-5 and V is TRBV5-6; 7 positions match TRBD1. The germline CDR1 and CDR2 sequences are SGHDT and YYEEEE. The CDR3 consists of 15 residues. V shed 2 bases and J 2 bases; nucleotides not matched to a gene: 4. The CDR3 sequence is CASSFSDRGNQPQHF. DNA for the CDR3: TGTGCCAGCAGCTTCTCCGACAGGGGCAATCAGCCCCAGCATTTT.

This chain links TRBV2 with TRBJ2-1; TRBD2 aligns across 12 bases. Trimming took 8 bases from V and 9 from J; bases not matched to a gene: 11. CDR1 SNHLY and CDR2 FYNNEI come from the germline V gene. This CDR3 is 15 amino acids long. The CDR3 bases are TGTGCCAGCGCGACCCTAGCGGGGGGGCAGGGTGAGCAGTTCTTC. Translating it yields CASATLAGGQGEQFF. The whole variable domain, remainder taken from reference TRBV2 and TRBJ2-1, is EPEVTQTPSHQVTQMGQEVILRCVPISNHLYFYWYRQILGQKVEFLVSFYNNEISEKSEIFDDQFSVERPDGSNFTLKIRSTKLEDSAMYFCASATLAGGQGEQFFGPGTRLTVL.

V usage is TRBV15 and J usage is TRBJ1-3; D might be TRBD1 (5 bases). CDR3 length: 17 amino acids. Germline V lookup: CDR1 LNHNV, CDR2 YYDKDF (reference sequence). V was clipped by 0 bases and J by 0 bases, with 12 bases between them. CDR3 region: CATSRERGGLSGNTIYF. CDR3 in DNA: TGTGCCACCAGCAGAGAAAGGGGCGGCCTCTCTGGAAACACCATATATTTT.

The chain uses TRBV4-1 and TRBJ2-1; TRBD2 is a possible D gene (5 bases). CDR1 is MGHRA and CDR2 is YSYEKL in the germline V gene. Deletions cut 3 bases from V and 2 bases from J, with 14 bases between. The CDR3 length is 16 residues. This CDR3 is CASSQGPTGTYNEQFF. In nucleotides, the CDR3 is TGCGCCAGCAGCCAGGGCCCGACGGGAACCTACAATGAGCAGTTCTTC.

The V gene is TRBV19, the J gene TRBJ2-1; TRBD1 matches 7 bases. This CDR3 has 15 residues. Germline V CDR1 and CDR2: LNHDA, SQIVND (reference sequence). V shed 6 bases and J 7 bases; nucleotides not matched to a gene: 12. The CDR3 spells CASRSEDRVGNEQFF. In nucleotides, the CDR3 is TGTGCCAGTAGAAGTGAAGACAGGGTAGGAAATGAGCAGTTCTTC.

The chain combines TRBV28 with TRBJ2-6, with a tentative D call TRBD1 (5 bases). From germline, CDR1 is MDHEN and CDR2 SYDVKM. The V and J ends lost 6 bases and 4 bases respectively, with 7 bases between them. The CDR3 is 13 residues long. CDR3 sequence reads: CASRDTGANVLTF. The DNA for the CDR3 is TGTGCCAGCAGGGACACCGGGGCCAACGTCCTGACTTTC.

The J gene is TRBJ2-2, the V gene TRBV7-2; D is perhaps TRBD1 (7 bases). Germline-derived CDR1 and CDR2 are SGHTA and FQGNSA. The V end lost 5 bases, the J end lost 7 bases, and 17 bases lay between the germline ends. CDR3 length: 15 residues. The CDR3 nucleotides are TGTGCCAGCAGCAGCGTCAGGGGGGCGAGCGGGGAGCTGTTTTTT. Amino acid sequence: CASSSVRGASGELFF. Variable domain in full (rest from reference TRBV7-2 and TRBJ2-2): GAGVSQSPSNKVTEKGKDVELRCDPISGHTALYWYRQSLGQGLEFLIYFQGNSAPDKSGLPSDRFSAERTGGSVSTLTIQRTQQEDSAVYLCASSSVRGASGELFFGEGSRLTVL.

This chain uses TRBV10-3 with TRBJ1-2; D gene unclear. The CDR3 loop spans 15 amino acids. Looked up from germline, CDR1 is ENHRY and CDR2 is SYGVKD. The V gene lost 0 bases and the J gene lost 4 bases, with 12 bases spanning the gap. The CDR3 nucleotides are TGTGCCATCAGTGAGTCTCGGGTCGAAGGCTATGGCTACACCTTC. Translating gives CAISESRVEGYGYTF.

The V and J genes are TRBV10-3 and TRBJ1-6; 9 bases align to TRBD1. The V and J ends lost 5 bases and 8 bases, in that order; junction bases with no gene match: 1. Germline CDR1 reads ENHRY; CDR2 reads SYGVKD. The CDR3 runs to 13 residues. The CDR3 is CAISRQGDSPLHF. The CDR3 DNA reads TGTGCCATCAGTCGACAGGGGGATTCACCCCTCCACTTT.

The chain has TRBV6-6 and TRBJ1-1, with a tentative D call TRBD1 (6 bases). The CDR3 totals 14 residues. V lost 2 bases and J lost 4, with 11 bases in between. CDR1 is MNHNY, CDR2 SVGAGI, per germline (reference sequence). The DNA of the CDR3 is TGTGCCAGCAGTTACGGCAGGGGCCCCACTGAAGCTTTCTTT. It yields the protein CASSYGRGPTEAFF.

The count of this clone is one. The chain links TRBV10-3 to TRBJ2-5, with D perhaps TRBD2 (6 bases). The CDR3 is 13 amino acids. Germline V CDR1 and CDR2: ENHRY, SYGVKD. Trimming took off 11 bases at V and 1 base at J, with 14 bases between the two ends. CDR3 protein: CAVRDGRQETQYF. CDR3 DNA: TGTGCCGTGCGGGACGGCCGCCAAGAGACCCAGTACTTC.

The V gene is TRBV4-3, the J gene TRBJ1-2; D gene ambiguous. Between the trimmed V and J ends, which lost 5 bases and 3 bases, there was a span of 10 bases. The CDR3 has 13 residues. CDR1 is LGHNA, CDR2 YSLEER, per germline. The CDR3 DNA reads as TGCGCCAGCAGCTTTACAGTAGACTATGGCTACACCTTC. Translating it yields CASSFTVDYGYTF.

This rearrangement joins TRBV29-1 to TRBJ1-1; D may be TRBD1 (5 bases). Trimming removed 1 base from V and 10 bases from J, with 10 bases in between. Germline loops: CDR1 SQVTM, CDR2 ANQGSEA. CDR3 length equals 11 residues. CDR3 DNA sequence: TGCAGCGTTGAAGGGGGCAGAGGAGCTTTCTTT. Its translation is CSVEGGRGAFF.

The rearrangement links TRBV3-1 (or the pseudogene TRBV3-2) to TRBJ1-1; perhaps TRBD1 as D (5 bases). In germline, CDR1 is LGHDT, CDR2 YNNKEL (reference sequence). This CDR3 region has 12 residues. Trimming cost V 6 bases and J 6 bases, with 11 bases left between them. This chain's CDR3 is CASRPTGAEAFF. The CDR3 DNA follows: TGTGCCAGCAGACCGACGGGGGCTGAAGCTTTCTTT.